A single sample is the source of the 3 T cell receptor beta chains below, sequenced in a study of T cell responses to AZD1222 COVID-19 vaccine. Some clones are missing from TCRdb's copy, which holds only in-frame ones; the method was immunoSEQ multiplex PCR. The table lists 90,000 to 150,000 clones, roughly 90% of them singletons. Sequencing used peripheral blood, obtained on day 0 of AZD1222 vaccination. All receptors derive from an adult in good health.

Comments on this clone: Its ends do not fully match the called genes, so a read error is possible. The V gene is TRBV11-2, the J gene TRBJ1-1; D gene ambiguous. Germline V gene lookup returns CDR1 SGHAT and CDR2 FQNNGV. This CDR3 comprises 8 residues. CDR3 loop: CASSLAFF. The CDR3 nucleotides read TGTGCCAGCAGTTTAGCTTTCTTT.

The chain recombines TRBV7-9 with TRBJ2-1; 12 bases match TRBD2. CDR1 is SEHNR and CDR2 is FQNEAQ in the germline V gene (reference sequence). The trim removed 5 bases at V and 9 bases at J, leaving 11 bases unmatched. The CDR3 sequence is 16 residues long. The CDR3: CASSPYSTSGGPEQFF. The CDR3 region has the DNA TGTGCCAGCAGCCCGTACTCGACTAGCGGGGGTCCTGAGCAGTTCTTC.

V gene TRBV19 combines with J gene TRBJ1-1; D gene unclear. CDR1 is LNHDA and CDR2 is SQIVND in the germline V gene (reference sequence). The CDR3 loop spans 13 amino acids. The V gene lost 7 bases and the J gene lost 9 bases, with 18 bases spanning the gap. CDR3 DNA: TGTGCCAGTACCAGACGCGGAGGTAACCAAGCTTTCTTT. This encodes CASTRRGGNQAFF.